A selection of T cell receptor beta chains follows, all from one sample in a study of T cell responses to AZD1222 COVID-19 vaccine. This table comes from immunoSEQ multiplex PCR, and its TCRdb copy is limited to in-frame clones, with some not included. The sample includes approximately 270,000 clones, almost 95% of them seen just once. This specimen consisted of peripheral blood, obtained 28 days after the second AZD1222 dose. The receptors were gathered from an adult who received the AZD1222 COVID-19 vaccine. Each CDR3 is given with its conserved first and last residue. The order of the fields is J gene, V gene, clone size, D gene, CDR3 length, CDR3 protein, CDR3 DNA. D genes are given only for firm matches. The size entry is marked missing in some rows and otherwise reads once, few, many or a size class.

TRBJ2-1 | TRBV2 | . | TRBD1 | 12 | CASRGDRHEQFF | TGTGCCAGCAGGGGGGACAGGCATGAGCAGTTCTTC
TRBJ2-7 | TRBV7-6 | . | . | 13 | CASSHGGIYEQYF | TGTGCCAGCAGCCATGGAGGGATCTACGAGCAGTACTTC
TRBJ1-3 | TRBV28 | . | . | 15 | CASTQGGRSGNTIYF | TGTGCCAGCACCCAAGGGGGAAGATCTGGAAACACCATATATTTT
TRBJ2-2 | TRBV5-1 | . | . | 14 | CASSLASRTGELFF | TGCGCCAGCAGCTTGGCTAGCCGCACCGGGGAGCTGTTTTTT
TRBJ2-1 | TRBV4-3 | . | . | 13 | CASSQDRDVEQFF | TGCGCCAGCAGCCAAGACCGGGATGTTGAGCAGTTCTTC
TRBJ1-1 | TRBV15 | . | . | 14 | CATSRDWEDSEAFF | TGTGCCACCAGCAGAGATTGGGAGGACAGCGAAGCTTTCTTT
TRBJ2-1 | TRBV29-1 | . | . | 16 | CSVARLEGVSYNEQFF | TGCAGCGTTGCACGTCTTGAAGGGGTCTCCTACAATGAGCAGTTCTTC
TRBJ1-2 | TRBV6-6 | once | . | 12 | CAKGREVYGYTF | TGTGCCAAGGGGCGCGAGGTCTATGGCTACACCTTC
TRBJ2-7 | TRBV10-3 | . | . | 13 | CAIRTSSSYEQYF | TGTGCCATCAGGACGTCGAGCTCCTACGAGCAGTACTTC
TRBJ2-2 | TRBV6-2/TRBV6-3 | . | TRBD2 | 16 | CASSARLAGVTGELFF | TGTGCCAGCAGTGCGAGACTAGCGGGAGTTACCGGGGAGCTGTTTTTT
TRBJ2-7 | TRBV7-2 | . | TRBD2 | 15 | CASSLAEAGGLEQYF | TGTGCCAGCAGCTTAGCGGAAGCGGGGGGGTTGGAGCAGTACTTC
TRBJ1-1 | TRBV19 | . | . | 12 | CASSMVNTEAFF | TGTGCCAGTAGTATGGTCAACACTGAAGCTTTCTTT
TRBJ1-6 | TRBV5-1 | . | . | 17 | CASSTGTASSYNSPLHF | TGCGCCAGCAGCACGGGGACTGCGAGCTCCTATAATTCACCCCTCCACTTT
TRBJ2-7 | TRBV5-4 | . | . | 15 | CASSFTQGVVSEQYF | TGTGCCAGCAGCTTCACACAGGGTGTAGTCTCCGAGCAGTACTTC
TRBJ2-1 | TRBV7-9 | . | . | 13 | CASSLGGPNEQFF | TGTGCCAGCAGCCTTGGGGGGCCCAATGAGCAGTTCTTC
TRBJ2-7 | TRBV5-6 | . | . | 11 | CASSSAYEQYF | TGTGCCAGCAGCTCGGCCTACGAGCAGTACTTC
TRBJ2-2 | TRBV9 | . | TRBD2 | 17 | CASSGPRGGSNTGELFF | TGTGCCAGCAGCGGACCGCGGGGGGGTTCGAACACCGGGGAGCTGTTTTTT
TRBJ2-7 | TRBV7-6 | once | . | 12 | CASSLEGREQYF | TGTGCCAGCAGCTTAGAGGGAAGGGAGCAGTACTTC
TRBJ1-5 | TRBV6-5 | few | TRBD1 | 15 | CASTVTGWDNQPQHF | TGTGCCAGCACTGTGACAGGGTGGGATAATCAGCCCCAGCATTTT
TRBJ1-5 | TRBV3-1/TRBV3-2 | . | . | 13 | CASSQGPYQPQHF | TGTGCCAGCAGCCAAGGCCCCTATCAGCCCCAGCATTTT
TRBJ1-4 | TRBV3-1/TRBV3-2 | . | TRBD1 | 14 | CASSPRQGYEKLFF | TGTGCCAGCAGCCCCAGACAGGGGTATGAAAAACTGTTTTTT
TRBJ1-5 | TRBV4-1 | . | TRBD1 | 20 | CASSQPPGQGYPTSNQPQHF | TGCGCCAGCAGCCAACCGCCCGGACAGGGGTACCCGACAAGCAATCAGCCCCAGCATTTT